The T cell receptor beta chain under discussion was sequenced for a study of cytomegalovirus exposure and HLA in healthy donors. Study-wide points: Listed as cytomegalovirus-associated were 150 to 200 TCR beta chains. First-cohort TCR clusters were later found to tend to co-occur in the approximately 120 validation repertoires. Most observed TCR sequences were rare, whereas some public TCRs were detected in many donors.

Sequencing used immunoSEQ multiplex PCR; TCRdb keeps in-frame clones, though not all of them. The repertoire consists of about 130,000 clones, with roughly 79% occurring once and the leading ten covering about 32%. CDR1 is MNHNS, CDR2 SASEGT, per germline. With 4 bases removed from V and 3 bases from J, the gap between germline ends came to 13 bases. The CDR3 sequence is 15 residues long. Worth noting for this clone: Its antigen is still unknown.

Donors came from a validation cohort of over 100 subjects, distinct from the first 666-subject cohort. The rearrangement joins TRBV6-1 to TRBJ2-4, with D maybe TRBD1 (6 bases). The sequenced material came from PBMCs. The sequence came from a man aged 30 to 39 in good health and CMV-seropositive. The CDR3: CASSGGTSGKNIQYF. CDR3 DNA sequence: TGTGCCAGCAGTGGAGGGACATCCGGCAAAAACATTCAGTACTTC.